This T cell receptor (beta chain) came from a study of blood T cell repertoires in COVID-19. Turning to the study itself: The United States, Italy and Spain supplied acute and convalescent COVID-19 samples. PBMCs, B-cell-depleted T cells, or T cells were the source of the cDNA or gDNA that made up the material.

Germline V gives CDR1 MDHEN, CDR2 SYDVKM. This CDR3 has 15 residues. Trimming left V 8 bases short and J 2 bases short, with 16 bases between. Study processing details: Counts of nucleated cells, estimated from reference gene primer amplification, were obtained. Sequenced by immunoSEQ multiplex PCR; TCRdb stores in-frame clones only, minus some. V, J and clone size reflect that table, while D and trimming were determined from the DNA. The sample records 120,000 or so clones, 85% to 90% being singletons. The chain links TRBV28 to TRBJ2-1; tentatively, D is TRBD1 (5 bases). Sequencing used peripheral blood. This receptor was obtained from a human donor in a cohort sampled during active COVID-19. CDR3 amino acids: CASSPGHLTYNEQFF. The CDR3 DNA is TGTGCCAGCTCCCCTGGACACCTCACCTACAATGAGCAGTTCTTC.